Here is one TCR beta chain with its context. These data are taken from a study of blood T cell repertoires in COVID-19. Study details: Acute and convalescent COVID-19 samples came from the United States, Italy and Spain.

Per the study methods: Estimates of nucleated cell counts were drawn from the amplification of reference gene primers. TCRdb keeps only in-frame clones here, not all; method: immunoSEQ multiplex PCR. That table furnishes V, J and clone size, whereas the DNA furnished D and trimming. The sample yields about 93,000 clones, 89% seen once. Patients in Seattle were enrolled during active infection, then followed longitudinally. The ends were cut back, 3 bases at V and 7 bases at J, with 6 bases in the middle. The germline V gene encodes CDR1 MNHEY and CDR2 SVGAGI. The CDR3 spans 11 residues. Sample: peripheral blood. The source is a man between 60 and 70 years old with COVID-19, enrolled during active disease. The V and J genes are TRBV6-5 and TRBJ1-2; no definite D call. CDR3 region: CASSYGRGYTF. DNA of the CDR3: TGTGCCAGCAGTTATGGCCGTGGCTACACCTTC.